The source of this TCR beta chain is a study of cytomegalovirus exposure and HLA in healthy donors. The PCR had 60 Vbeta and 13 Jbeta primers. Sequencing used immunoSEQ multiplex PCR; TCRdb keeps in-frame clones, though not all of them. The sample includes around 97,000 clones, 60% to 80% of them seen just once. This CDR3 is built from 15 residues. Germline values: CDR1 MRHNA, CDR2 SNTAGT. Deletions cut 4 bases from V and 2 bases from J, with 12 bases between. The specimen sequenced was PBMCs. The chain recombines TRBV6-4 with TRBJ2-1, with D possibly TRBD2 on 6 matching bases. This TCR was recovered from a middle-aged man in good health and CMV-seropositive. The CDR3 sequence is CASSVLGGTYNEQFF. The CDR3 DNA is TGTGCCAGCAGTGTCCTTGGCGGGACCTACAATGAGCAGTTCTTC.